The T cell receptor (beta chain) described here comes from a study of blood T cell repertoires in COVID-19. Study at large: Both acute and convalescent COVID-19 samples were obtained from the United States, Italy and Spain. Sample material is recorded as cDNA or gDNA derived from T cells, B-cell-depleted T cells, or PBMCs.

Authors' methods: For nucleated cells, counts were estimated from reference gene primer amplification. Produced via immunoSEQ multiplex PCR; TCRdb's table is partial and in-frame only. The DNA gave D and trimming, while V, J and clone size come from that table. The sample includes more than 150,000 clones, around 80% of them seen just once. The age range of participants was 18 to 89 years, with residence in some 25 US areas. Trimming left V 11 bases short and J 0 bases short, with 11 bases between. This CDR3 region has 13 residues. In its sample, this clone was seen once. This clonotype was sampled from a man in his fifties or sixties who had recovered from COVID-19. The specimen sequenced was PBMCs or T cells enriched from blood (not recorded which). The genes are TRBV12-3 or TRBV12-4 and TRBJ1-3, with unresolved D. DNA for the CDR3: TGTGCCTTACGGGTGCGCTCTGGAAACACCATATATTTT. Residues: CALRVRSGNTIYF.